A single TCR beta chain is shown here with its context. Antigen: not known. These data originate in a study of cytomegalovirus exposure and HLA in healthy donors. General observations from the study: It emerged from a later analysis that several of the most significant clusters appeared to be linked to common viral pathogens. Some TCR beta chains (around 180 of them) were listed as cytomegalovirus-associated. High specificity and sensitivity for cytomegalovirus status were reported for the classifier.

Germline values: CDR1 ENHRY, CDR2 SYGVKD. Deletions cut 0 bases from V and 3 bases from J, with 5 bases between. The CDR3 is made up of 14 amino acids. Amplification used 60 Vbeta primers and 13 Jbeta primers. Generated by immunoSEQ multiplex PCR, the TCRdb table keeps only in-frame clones and is missing some. The sample yields about 130,000 clones, around 85% seen once. The material sequenced was PBMCs. V gene TRBV10-3 combines with J gene TRBJ1-4; no clear D gene. The clonotype comes from a woman younger than 45 in good health and CMV-seropositive. DNA of the CDR3: TGTGCCATCAGTGAGTCGGGCCCTAATGAAAAACTGTTTTTT. It translates to CAISESGPNEKLFF.